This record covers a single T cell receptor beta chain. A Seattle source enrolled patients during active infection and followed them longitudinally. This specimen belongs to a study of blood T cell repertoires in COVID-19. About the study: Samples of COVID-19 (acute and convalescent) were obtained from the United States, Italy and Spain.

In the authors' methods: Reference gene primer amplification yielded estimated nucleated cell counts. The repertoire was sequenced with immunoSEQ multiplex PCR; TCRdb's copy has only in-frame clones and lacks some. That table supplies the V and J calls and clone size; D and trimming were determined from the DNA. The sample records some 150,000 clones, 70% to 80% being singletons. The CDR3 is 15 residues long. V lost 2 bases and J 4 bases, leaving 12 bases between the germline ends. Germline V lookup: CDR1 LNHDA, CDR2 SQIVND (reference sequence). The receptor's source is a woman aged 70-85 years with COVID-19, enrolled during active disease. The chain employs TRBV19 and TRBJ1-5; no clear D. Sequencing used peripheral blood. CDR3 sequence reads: CASSISGQLNQPQHF. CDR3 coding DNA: TGTGCCAGTAGTATAAGCGGGCAGCTGAATCAGCCCCAGCATTTT. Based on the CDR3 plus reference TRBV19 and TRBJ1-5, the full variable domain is DGGITQSPKYLFRKEGQNVTLSCEQNLNHDAMYWYRQDPGQGLRLIYYSQIVNDFQKGDIAEGYSVSREKKESFPLTVTSAQKNPTAFYLCASSISGQLNQPQHFGDGTRLSIL.